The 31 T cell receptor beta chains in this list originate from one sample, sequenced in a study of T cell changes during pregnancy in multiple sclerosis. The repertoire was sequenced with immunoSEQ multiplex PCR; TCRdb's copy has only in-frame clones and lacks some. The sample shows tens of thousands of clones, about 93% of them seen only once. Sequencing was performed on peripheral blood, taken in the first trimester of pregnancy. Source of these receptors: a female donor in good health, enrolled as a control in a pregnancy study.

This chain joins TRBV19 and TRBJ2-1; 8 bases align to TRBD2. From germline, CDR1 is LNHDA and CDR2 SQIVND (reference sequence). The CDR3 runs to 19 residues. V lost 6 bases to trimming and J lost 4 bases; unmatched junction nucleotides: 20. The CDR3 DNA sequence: TGTGCCAGTAGCACGGCGGGAGGACCAACGCAGTACCTTTACAATGAGCAGTTCTTC. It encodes CASSTAGGPTQYLYNEQFF.

The CDR3 protein is CASSLGTNQETQYF. The DNA of the CDR3 is TGTGCCAGCAGCTTAGGGACAAACCAAGAGACCCAGTACTTC. The J gene is TRBJ2-5, the V gene TRBV7-2; a weak D match, TRBD1 (5 bases). Germline loops: CDR1 SGHTA, CDR2 FQGNSA. CDR3 length: 14 amino acids. The V and J ends lost 1 base and 0 bases respectively, with 6 bases between them.

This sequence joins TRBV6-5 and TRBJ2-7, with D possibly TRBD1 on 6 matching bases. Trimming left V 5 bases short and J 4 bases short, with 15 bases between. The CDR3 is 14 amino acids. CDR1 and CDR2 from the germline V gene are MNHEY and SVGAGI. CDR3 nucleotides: TGTGCCAGCAGTCCAATCCTCGGACAGTACGAGCAGTACTTC. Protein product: CASSPILGQYEQYF.

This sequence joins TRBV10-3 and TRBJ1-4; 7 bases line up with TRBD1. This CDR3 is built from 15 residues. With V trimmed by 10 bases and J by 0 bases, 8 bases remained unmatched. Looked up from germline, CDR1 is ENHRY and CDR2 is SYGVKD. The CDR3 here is CATSTGTATNEKLFF. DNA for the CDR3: TGTGCCACCTCGACCGGGACAGCAACTAATGAAAAACTGTTTTTT.

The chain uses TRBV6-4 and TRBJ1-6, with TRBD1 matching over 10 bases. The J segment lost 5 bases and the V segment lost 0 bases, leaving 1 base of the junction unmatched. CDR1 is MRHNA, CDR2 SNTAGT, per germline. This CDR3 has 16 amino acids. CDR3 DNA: TGTGCCAGCAGTGACTCCGGGACAGGGGATAATTCACCCCTCCACTTT. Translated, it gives CASSDSGTGDNSPLHF.

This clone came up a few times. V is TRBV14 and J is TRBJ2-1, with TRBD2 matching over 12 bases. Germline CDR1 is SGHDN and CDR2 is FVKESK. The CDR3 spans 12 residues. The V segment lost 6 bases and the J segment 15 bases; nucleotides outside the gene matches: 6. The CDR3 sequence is CASSPSGRVSFF. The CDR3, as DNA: TGTGCCAGCAGTCCTAGCGGGAGGGTTTCGTTCTTC.

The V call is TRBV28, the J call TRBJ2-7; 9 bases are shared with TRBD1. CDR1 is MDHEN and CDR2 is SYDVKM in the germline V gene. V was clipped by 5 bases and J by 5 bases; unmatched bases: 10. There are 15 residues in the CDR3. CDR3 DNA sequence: TGTGCCAGCAGTGCCGGGACAGGGATCGAACACGAGCAGTACTTC. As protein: CASSAGTGIEHEQYF. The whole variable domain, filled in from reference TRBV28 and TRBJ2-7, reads DVKVTQSSRYLVKRTGEKVFLECVQDMDHENMFWYRQDPGLGLRLIYFSYDVKMKEKGDIPEGYSVSREKKERFSLILESASTNQTSMYLCASSAGTGIEHEQYFGPGTRLTVT.

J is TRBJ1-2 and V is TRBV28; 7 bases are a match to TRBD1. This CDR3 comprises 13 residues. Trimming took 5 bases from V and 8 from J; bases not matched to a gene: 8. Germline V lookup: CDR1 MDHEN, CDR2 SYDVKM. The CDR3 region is CASSTDRAEGYTF. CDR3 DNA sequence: TGTGCCAGCAGTACAGACAGGGCCGAGGGCTACACCTTC.

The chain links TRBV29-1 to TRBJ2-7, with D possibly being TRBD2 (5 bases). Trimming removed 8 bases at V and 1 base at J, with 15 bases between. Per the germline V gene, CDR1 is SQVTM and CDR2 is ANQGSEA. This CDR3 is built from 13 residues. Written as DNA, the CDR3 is TGCAGCATTCTTGAGTGGAGGTCCTACGAGCAGTACTTC. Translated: CSILEWRSYEQYF.

The CDR3 reads CASSIDRGRNTEAFF. The CDR3 DNA reads as TGTGCCAGTAGTATAGATCGAGGGCGGAACACTGAAGCTTTCTTT. V and J are TRBV19 and TRBJ1-1, with D uncertain. The CDR3 contains 15 residues. Germline lookup yields CDR1 LNHDA and CDR2 SQIVND (reference sequence). The V end was cut by 0 bases, the J end by 1 base, with 9 bases between. Full variable domain (outside the CDR3, taken from reference TRBV19 and TRBJ1-1): DGGITQSPKYLFRKEGQNVTLSCEQNLNHDAMYWYRQDPGQGLRLIYYSQIVNDFQKGDIAEGYSVSREKKESFPLTVTSAQKNPTAFYLCASSIDRGRNTEAFFGQGTRLTVV.

The CDR3 region is CASSLQGTQETQYF. CDR3 coding DNA: TGCGCCAGCAGCTTACAGGGGACCCAAGAGACCCAGTACTTC. The rearrangement uses TRBV5-1 and TRBJ2-5; TRBD1 agrees at 7 bases. Losses at the gene ends were 2 bases for V and 1 base for J; bases not matched to a gene: 2. The CDR3 is made up of 14 amino acids. Germline CDR1 is SGHRS and CDR2 is YFSETQ.

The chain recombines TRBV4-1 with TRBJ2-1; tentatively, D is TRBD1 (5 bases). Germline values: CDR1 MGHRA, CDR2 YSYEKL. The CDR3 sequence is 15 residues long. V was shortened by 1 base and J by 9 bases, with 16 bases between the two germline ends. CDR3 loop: CASSQGTGMTGEQFF. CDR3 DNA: TGCGCCAGCAGCCAAGGTACAGGCATGACTGGTGAGCAGTTCTTC.

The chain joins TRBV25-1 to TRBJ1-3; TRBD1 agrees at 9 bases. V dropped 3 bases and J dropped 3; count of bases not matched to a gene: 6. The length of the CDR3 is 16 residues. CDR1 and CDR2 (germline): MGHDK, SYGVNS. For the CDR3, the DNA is TGTGCCAGCAGTGAGGGACAGGGTACTTATGGAAACACCATATATTTT. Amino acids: CASSEGQGTYGNTIYF. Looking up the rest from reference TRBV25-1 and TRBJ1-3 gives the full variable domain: EADIYQTPRYLVIGTGKKITLECSQTMGHDKMYWYQQDPGMELHLIHYSYGVNSTEKGDLSSESTVSRIRTEHFPLTLESARPSHTSQYLCASSEGQGTYGNTIYFGEGSWLTVV.

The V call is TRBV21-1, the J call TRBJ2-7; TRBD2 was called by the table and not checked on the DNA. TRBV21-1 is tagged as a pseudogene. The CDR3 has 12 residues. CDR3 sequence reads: CASSRERYEQYF. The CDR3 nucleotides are TGTGCCAGCAGCAGGGAGAGATACGAGCAGTACTTC.

CDR3 nucleotide sequence: TGTGCCAGCAGCGACCTCGGGGGGCCCACTGAAGCTTTCTTT. It yields the protein CASSDLGGPTEAFF. V and J are TRBV6-1 and TRBJ1-1, with a tentative D call TRBD1 (6 bases). The CDR3 is made up of 14 amino acids. The germline V and J ends were trimmed by 6 bases and 4 bases, with 15 bases remaining between them. In germline, CDR1 is MNHNS, CDR2 SASEGT.

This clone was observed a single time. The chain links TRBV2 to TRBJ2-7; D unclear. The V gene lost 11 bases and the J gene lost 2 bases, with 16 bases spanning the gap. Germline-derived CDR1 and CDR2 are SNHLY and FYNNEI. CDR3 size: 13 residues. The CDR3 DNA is TGTGCCTCCAAGGTCCCCAGCGCCTACGAGCAGTACTTC. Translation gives CASKVPSAYEQYF.

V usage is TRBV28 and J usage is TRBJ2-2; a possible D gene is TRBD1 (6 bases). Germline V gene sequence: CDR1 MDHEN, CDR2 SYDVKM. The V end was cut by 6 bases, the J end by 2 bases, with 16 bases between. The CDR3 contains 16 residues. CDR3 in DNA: TGTGCCAGCAGCCTACCGGGACATTTCAACACCGGGGAGCTGTTTTTT. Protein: CASSLPGHFNTGELFF. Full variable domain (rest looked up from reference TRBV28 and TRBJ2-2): DVKVTQSSRYLVKRTGEKVFLECVQDMDHENMFWYRQDPGLGLRLIYFSYDVKMKEKGDIPEGYSVSREKKERFSLILESASTNQTSMYLCASSLPGHFNTGELFFGEGSRLTVL.

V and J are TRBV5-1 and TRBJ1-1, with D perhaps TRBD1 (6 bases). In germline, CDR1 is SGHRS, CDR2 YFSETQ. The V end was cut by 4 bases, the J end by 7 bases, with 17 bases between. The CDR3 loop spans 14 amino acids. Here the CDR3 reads CASSPQWGRNEAFF. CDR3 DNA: TGCGCCAGCAGCCCCCAGTGGGGGCGTAATGAAGCTTTCTTT.

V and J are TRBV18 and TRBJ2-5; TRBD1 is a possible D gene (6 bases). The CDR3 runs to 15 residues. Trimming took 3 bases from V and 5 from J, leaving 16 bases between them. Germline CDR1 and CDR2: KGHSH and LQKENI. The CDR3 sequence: CASSPGTTGGETQYF. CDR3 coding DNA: TGTGCCAGCTCACCTGGGACAACTGGCGGGGAGACCCAGTACTTC.

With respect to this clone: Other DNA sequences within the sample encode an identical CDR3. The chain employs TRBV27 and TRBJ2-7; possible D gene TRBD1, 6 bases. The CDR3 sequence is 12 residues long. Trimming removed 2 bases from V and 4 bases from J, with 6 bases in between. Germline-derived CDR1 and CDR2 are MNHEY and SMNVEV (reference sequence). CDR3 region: CASSLQGYEQYF. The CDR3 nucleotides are TGTGCCAGCAGTTTACAGGGGTACGAGCAGTACTTC.

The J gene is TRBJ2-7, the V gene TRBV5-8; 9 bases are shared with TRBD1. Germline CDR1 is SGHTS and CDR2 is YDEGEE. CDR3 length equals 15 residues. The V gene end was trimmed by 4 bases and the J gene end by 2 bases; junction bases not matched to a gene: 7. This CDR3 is CASSRGTGKTYEQYF. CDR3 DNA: TGTGCCAGCAGCCGAGGGACAGGGAAAACCTACGAGCAGTACTTC.

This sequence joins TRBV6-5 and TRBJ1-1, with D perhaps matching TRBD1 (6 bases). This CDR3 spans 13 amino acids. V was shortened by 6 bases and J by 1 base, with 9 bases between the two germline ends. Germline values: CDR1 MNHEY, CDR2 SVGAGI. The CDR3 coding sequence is TGTGCCAGCAGCTCGGGACAGAACACTGAAGCTTTCTTT. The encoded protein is CASSSGQNTEAFF.

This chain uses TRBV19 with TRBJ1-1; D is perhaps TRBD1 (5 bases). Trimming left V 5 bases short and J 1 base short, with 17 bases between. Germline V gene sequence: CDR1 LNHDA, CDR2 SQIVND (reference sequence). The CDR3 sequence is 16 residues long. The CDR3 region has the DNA TGTGCCAGTAGTGGAGGGTGGGCAGGGAGGAACACTGAAGCTTTCTTT. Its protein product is CASSGGWAGRNTEAFF.

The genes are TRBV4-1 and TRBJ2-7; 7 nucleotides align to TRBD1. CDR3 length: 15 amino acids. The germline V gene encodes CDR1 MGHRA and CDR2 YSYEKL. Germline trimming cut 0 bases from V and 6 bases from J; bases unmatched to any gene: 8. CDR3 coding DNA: TGCGCCAGCAGCCAAGAGGCCACACAGGGGTTCGAGCAGTACTTC. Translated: CASSQEATQGFEQYF.

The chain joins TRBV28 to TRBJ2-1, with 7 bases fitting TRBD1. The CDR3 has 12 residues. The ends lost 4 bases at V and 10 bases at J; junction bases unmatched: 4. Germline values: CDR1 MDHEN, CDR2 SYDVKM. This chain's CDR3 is CASSSYRGEQFF. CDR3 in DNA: TGTGCCAGCAGTTCTTACAGGGGAGAGCAGTTCTTC.

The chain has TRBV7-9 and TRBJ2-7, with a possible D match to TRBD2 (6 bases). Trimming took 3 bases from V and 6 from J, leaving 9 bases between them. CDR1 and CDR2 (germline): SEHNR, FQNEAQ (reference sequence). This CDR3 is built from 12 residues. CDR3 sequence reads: CASSLEGAEQYF. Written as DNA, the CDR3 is TGTGCCAGCAGCTTGGAGGGAGCCGAGCAGTACTTC.

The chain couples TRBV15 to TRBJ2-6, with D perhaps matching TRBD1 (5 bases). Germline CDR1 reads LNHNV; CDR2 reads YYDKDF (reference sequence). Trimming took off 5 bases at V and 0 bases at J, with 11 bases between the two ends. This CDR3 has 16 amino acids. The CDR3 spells CATSPDTSSGANVLTF. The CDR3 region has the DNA TGTGCCACCAGCCCGGACACCAGCTCTGGGGCCAACGTCCTGACTTTC.

Here the CDR3 DNA reads TGTGCCAGCAGTACTAGCGGGAGGGACGGGGGCTCCTACAATGAGCAGTTCTTC. Its translation is CASSTSGRDGGSYNEQFF. The chain links TRBV2 to TRBJ2-1, with TRBD2 identical over 13 bases. Germline values: CDR1 SNHLY, CDR2 FYNNEI. Trimming removed 5 bases from V and 0 bases from J; junction bases left unmatched: 7. The CDR3 is 18 amino acids.

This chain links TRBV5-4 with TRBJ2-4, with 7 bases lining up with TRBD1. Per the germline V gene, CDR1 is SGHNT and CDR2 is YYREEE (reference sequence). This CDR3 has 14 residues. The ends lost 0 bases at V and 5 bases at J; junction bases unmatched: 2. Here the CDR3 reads CASSLGQGENIQYF. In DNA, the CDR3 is TGTGCCAGCAGCTTGGGCCAGGGGGAAAACATTCAGTACTTC.

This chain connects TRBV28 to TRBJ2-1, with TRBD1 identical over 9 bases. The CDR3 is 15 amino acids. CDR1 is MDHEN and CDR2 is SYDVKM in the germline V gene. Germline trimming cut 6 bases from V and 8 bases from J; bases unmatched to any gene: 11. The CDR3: CASSAGGTGSYEQFF. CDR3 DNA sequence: TGTGCCAGCAGCGCCGGGGGGACAGGGAGTTATGAGCAGTTCTTC.

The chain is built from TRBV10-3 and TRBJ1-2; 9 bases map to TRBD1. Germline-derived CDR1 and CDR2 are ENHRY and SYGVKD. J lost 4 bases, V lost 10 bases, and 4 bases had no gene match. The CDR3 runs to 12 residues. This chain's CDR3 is CATETGGYGYTF. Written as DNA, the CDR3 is TGTGCCACCGAGACAGGGGGCTATGGCTACACCTTC.